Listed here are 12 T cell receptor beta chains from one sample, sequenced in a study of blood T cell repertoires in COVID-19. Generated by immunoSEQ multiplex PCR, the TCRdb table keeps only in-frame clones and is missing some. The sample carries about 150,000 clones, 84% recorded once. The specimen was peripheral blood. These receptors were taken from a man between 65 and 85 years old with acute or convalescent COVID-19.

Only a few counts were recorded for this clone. The CDR3 region is CASSPMGRGNTGELFF. In nucleotides, the CDR3 is TGTGCCAGCAGTCCGATGGGGCGGGGAAACACCGGGGAGCTGTTTTTT. The chain carries TRBV28 and TRBJ2-2, with TRBD2 as a possible D gene (6 bases). Trimming removed 5 bases at V and 2 bases at J, with 15 bases between. CDR1 is MDHEN and CDR2 is SYDVKM in the germline V gene. CDR3 length equals 16 residues.

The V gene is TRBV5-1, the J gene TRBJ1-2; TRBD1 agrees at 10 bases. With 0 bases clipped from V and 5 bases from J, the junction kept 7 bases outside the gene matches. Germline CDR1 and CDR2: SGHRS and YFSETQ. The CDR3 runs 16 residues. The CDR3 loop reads CASSLAAGTGVYGYTF. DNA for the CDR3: TGCGCCAGCAGCTTGGCCGCCGGGACAGGGGTATATGGCTACACCTTC.

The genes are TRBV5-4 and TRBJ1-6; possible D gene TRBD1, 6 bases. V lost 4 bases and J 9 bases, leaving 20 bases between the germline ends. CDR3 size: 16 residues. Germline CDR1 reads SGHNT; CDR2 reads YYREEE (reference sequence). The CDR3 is CASSVGRGGESSPLHF. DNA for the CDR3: TGTGCCAGCAGCGTTGGGCGTGGGGGCGAGAGTTCACCCCTCCACTTT.

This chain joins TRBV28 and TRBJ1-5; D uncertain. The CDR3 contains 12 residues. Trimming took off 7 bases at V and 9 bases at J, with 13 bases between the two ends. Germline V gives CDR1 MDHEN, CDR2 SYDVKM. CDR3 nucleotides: TGTGCCAGCACCCTGCCCCGGGGGCCCCAGCATTTT. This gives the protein CASTLPRGPQHF.

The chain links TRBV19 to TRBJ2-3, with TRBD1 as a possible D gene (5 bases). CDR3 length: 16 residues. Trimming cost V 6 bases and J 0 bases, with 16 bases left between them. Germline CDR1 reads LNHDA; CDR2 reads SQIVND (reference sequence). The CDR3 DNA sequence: TGTGCCAGTAGCTCACGATTGGACATAAGCACAGATACGCAGTATTTT. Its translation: CASSSRLDISTDTQYF.

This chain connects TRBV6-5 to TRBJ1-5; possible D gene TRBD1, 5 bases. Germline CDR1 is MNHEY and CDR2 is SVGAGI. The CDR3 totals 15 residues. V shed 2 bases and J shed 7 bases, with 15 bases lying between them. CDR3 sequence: CASSYTDTRPQPQHF. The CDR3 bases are TGTGCCAGCAGTTACACGGACACCCGGCCCCAGCCCCAGCATTTT.

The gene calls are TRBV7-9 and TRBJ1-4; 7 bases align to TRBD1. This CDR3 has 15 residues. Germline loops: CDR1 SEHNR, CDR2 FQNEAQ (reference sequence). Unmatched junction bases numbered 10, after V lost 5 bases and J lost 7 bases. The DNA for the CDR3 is TGTGCCAGCAGCCCTCAACAGGGGCGAGTTGAAAAACTGTTTTTT. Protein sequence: CASSPQQGRVEKLFF.

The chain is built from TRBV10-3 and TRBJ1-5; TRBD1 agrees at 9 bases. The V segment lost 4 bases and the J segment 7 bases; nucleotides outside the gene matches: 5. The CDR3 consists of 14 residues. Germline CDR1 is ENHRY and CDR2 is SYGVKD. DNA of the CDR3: TGTGCCATCAGTGGGGACAGGGATGGGCAGCCCCAGCATTTT. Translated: CAISGDRDGQPQHF.

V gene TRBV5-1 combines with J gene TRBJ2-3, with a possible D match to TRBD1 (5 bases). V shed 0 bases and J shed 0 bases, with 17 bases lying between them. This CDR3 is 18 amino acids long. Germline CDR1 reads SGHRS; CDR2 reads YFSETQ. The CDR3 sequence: CASSLEVRETISTDTQYF. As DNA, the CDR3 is TGCGCCAGCAGCTTGGAGGTCAGGGAAACAATTAGCACAGATACGCAGTATTTT.

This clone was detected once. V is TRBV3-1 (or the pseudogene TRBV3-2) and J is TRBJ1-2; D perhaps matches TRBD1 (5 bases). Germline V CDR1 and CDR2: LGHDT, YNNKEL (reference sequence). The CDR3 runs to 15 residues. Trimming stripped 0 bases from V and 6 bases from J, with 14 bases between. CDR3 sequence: CASSQDSAGRDGYTF. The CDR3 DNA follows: TGTGCCAGCAGCCAAGATTCGGCAGGGCGAGATGGCTACACCTTC.

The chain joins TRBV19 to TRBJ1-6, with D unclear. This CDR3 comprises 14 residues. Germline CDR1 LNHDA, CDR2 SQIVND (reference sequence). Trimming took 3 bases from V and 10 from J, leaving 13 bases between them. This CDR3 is CASSMEPIESPLHF. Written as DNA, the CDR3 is TGTGCCAGTAGTATGGAGCCGATAGAGTCACCCCTCCACTTT.

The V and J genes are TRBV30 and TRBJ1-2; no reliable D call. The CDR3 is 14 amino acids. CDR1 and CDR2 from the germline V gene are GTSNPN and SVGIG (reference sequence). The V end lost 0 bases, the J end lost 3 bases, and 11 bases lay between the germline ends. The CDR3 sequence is CAWSVAGSDYGYTF. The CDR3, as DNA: TGTGCCTGGAGTGTGGCAGGATCGGACTATGGCTACACCTTC.